What follows are 29 T cell receptor beta chains derived from one specimen sequenced in a study of T cells in Graves' hyperthyroidism and ophthalmopathy. Amplified TCR beta CDR3 regions came from RNA transcripts. HTBI primers were the set used in a first-round RT-PCR of the TCR CDR3. TCRdb called the multiplex PCR reads again in MiXCR, with one record for every CDR3 protein. The data hold 600,000 to 900,000 distinct CDR3 sequences, with around 17% observed a single time. Sequenced sample: blood. The receptors here all came from a young man with Graves' hyperthyroidism.

This clonotype was counted only a few times. This chain joins TRBV2 and TRBJ1-4; D remains unclear. V was trimmed by 6 bases and J by 6 bases, leaving 14 bases between them. Germline CDR1 and CDR2: SNHLY and FYNNEI. The CDR3 covers 14 residues. The CDR3 sequence: CASSRVARDEKLFF. CDR3 DNA sequence: TGTGCCAGCAGCAGAGTCGCTCGTGATGAAAAACTGTTTTTT.

In its sample, this clonotype was seen many times. In DNA form, the CDR3 reads TGTGCCAGCAGTTTAGGGGGACTAGCGGGGGGTGAGCAGTTCTTC. Translation: CASSLGGLAGGEQFF. The chain joins TRBV28 to TRBJ2-1; 15 nucleotides agree with TRBD2. Germline lookup yields CDR1 MDHEN and CDR2 SYDVKM. There are 15 residues in the CDR3. The V gene end was trimmed by 2 bases and the J gene end by 9 bases; junction bases not matched to a gene: 2. The whole variable domain, remainder taken from reference TRBV28 and TRBJ2-1, is DVKVTQSSRYLVKRTGEKVFLECVQDMDHENMFWYRQDPGLGLRLIYFSYDVKMKEKGDIPEGYSVSREKKERFSLILESASTNQTSMYLCASSLGGLAGGEQFFGPGTRLTVL.

This clonotype was observed at least ten times. This chain connects TRBV6-1 to TRBJ2-4; D possibly uses TRBD1 or TRBD2 (5 bases each). There are 15 residues in the CDR3. Germline V CDR1 and CDR2: MNHNS, SASEGT. V was shortened by 5 bases and J by 0 bases, with 11 bases between the two germline ends. CDR3 sequence (DNA): TGTGCCAGCAGTACCTCCGGGACAGCCAAAAACATTCAGTACTTC. It translates to CASSTSGTAKNIQYF.

This chain links TRBV5-1 with TRBJ2-2, with D possibly matching TRBD1 (6 bases). The CDR3 has 14 residues. Trimming took 0 bases from V and 6 from J, leaving 9 bases between them. Germline V gene sequence: CDR1 SGHRS, CDR2 YFSETQ. The CDR3 sequence is CASSLGPGAGELFF. The DNA for the CDR3 is TGCGCCAGCAGCTTGGGACCAGGGGCCGGGGAGCTGTTTTTT. Supplemented by reference TRBV5-1 and TRBJ2-2, the full variable domain reads KAGVTQTPRYLIKTRGQQVTLSCSPISGHRSVSWYQQTPGQGLQFLFEYFSETQRNKGNFPGRFSGRQFSNSRSEMNVSTLELGDSALYLCASSLGPGAGELFFGEGSRLTVL.

This clonotype has a count of ten or more. This chain uses TRBV15 with TRBJ1-2, with a tentative D call TRBD1 (5 bases). V lost 0 bases and J 4 bases, leaving 18 bases between the germline ends. The CDR3 runs to 17 residues. Germline CDR1 is LNHNV and CDR2 is YYDKDF (reference sequence). CDR3 sequence reads: CATSRDSWGAPPYGYTF. The DNA for the CDR3 is TGTGCCACCAGCAGAGATAGTTGGGGCGCCCCCCCCTATGGCTACACCTTC.

This clonotype was observed many times. Here the CDR3 reads CASSLRALRSDTQYF. DNA for the CDR3: TGTGCCAGCAGTTTAAGGGCCCTGCGATCAGATACGCAGTATTTT. The gene calls are TRBV28 and TRBJ2-3; D is ambiguous. Deletions cut 2 bases from V and 4 bases from J, with 13 bases between. Germline CDR1 MDHEN, CDR2 SYDVKM. This CDR3 has 15 amino acids.

At least ten counts were recorded for this clonotype. The rearrangement uses TRBV28 and TRBJ2-2; TRBD2 might be the D (5 bases). Germline-derived CDR1 and CDR2 are MDHEN and SYDVKM. V was shortened by 6 bases and J by 4 bases, with 6 bases between the two germline ends. CDR3 length: 12 residues. DNA of the CDR3: TGTGCCAGCAGAGAGGGCACCGGGGAGCTGTTTTTT. Its translation is CASREGTGELFF.

V usage is TRBV4-1 and J usage is TRBJ2-3, with D possibly being TRBD1 (5 bases). Germline assignment: CDR1 MGHRA and CDR2 YSYEKL. The CDR3 sequence is 16 residues long. Trimming removed 7 bases at V and 0 bases at J, with 17 bases between. This chain's CDR3 is CASTLQASPSTDTQYF. The CDR3 bases are TGCGCCAGCACCCTACAGGCATCTCCTAGCACAGATACGCAGTATTTT.

This clonotype has only a few counts. The rearrangement joins TRBV30 to TRBJ1-5; D ambiguous. CDR1 is GTSNPN, CDR2 SVGIG, per germline (reference sequence). There are 13 residues in the CDR3. The germline V and J ends were trimmed by 2 bases and 3 bases, with 8 bases remaining between them. As DNA, the CDR3 is TGTGCCTGGAGTAACAGCCCCAATCAGCCCCAGCATTTT. Translation: CAWSNSPNQPQHF.

This clonotype was counted at least ten times. The gene calls are TRBV12-3 or TRBV12-4 and TRBJ2-1, with 9 bases identical to TRBD2. The V and J ends lost 5 bases and 8 bases, in that order; junction bases with no gene match: 10. This CDR3 is 15 amino acids long. The CDR3: CASSALGGRVDEQFF. CDR3 sequence (DNA): TGTGCCAGCAGTGCGCTCGGCGGGAGGGTGGATGAGCAGTTCTTC.

The table lists this clonotype with many counts. The rearrangement uses TRBV2 and TRBJ1-2; the D is unclear. Per the germline V gene, CDR1 is SNHLY and CDR2 is FYNNEI. This CDR3 spans 12 amino acids. Trimming removed 8 bases at V and 2 bases at J, with 9 bases between. The CDR3 region has the DNA TGTGCCAGCCCCATCGACAACTATGGCTACACCTTC. It yields the protein CASPIDNYGYTF.

This clonotype was observed a handful of times. V and J are TRBV7-6 and TRBJ2-7; 7 nucleotides match TRBD2. V lost 1 base to trimming and J lost 6 bases; unmatched junction nucleotides: 9. Germline V gene data show CDR1 as SGHVS and CDR2 as FNYEAQ. This CDR3 has 15 amino acids. The CDR3 DNA reads TGTGCCAGCAGCTTAGTCGCGGCGGGAGTGGTCGAGCAGTACTTC. Its protein product is CASSLVAAGVVEQYF.

The sample holds many counts of this clonotype. This chain uses TRBV7-2 with TRBJ2-1; tentative D call: TRBD1 (5 bases). The CDR3 sequence is 16 residues long. Germline V gives CDR1 SGHTA, CDR2 FQGNSA. Deletions cut 2 bases from V and 2 bases from J, with 13 bases between. CDR3 sequence reads: CASSLIWQGPYNEQFF. The CDR3, as DNA: TGTGCCAGCAGCTTAATCTGGCAGGGTCCCTACAATGAGCAGTTCTTC.

This clonotype was seen at least ten times. This rearrangement joins TRBV5-8 to TRBJ2-7, with 8 nucleotides matching TRBD2. The germline CDR1 and CDR2 sequences are SGHTS and YDEGEE. With V trimmed by 4 bases and J by 3 bases, 6 bases remained unmatched. This CDR3 region has 14 residues. CDR3 protein: CASSPRAGGYEQYF. The CDR3, as DNA: TGTGCCAGCAGCCCCAGGGCGGGGGGCTACGAGCAGTACTTC.

This clonotype was detected many times. The chain employs TRBV28 and TRBJ2-2; 7 positions agree with TRBD2. Germline CDR1 MDHEN, CDR2 SYDVKM. V shed 2 bases, J shed 5 bases, and the junction held 5 bases outside the gene matches. The CDR3 runs to 15 residues. The CDR3 region is CASSLDSRETGELFF. The CDR3 DNA is TGTGCCAGCAGTTTAGATTCGCGGGAGACCGGGGAGCTGTTTTTT.

This clonotype was observed at least ten times. This chain connects TRBV7-9 to TRBJ2-1; 12 nucleotides line up with TRBD1. Germline trimming cut 5 bases from V and 6 bases from J; bases unmatched to any gene: 5. This CDR3 is 15 amino acids long. Germline V gene lookup returns CDR1 SEHNR and CDR2 FQNEAQ (reference sequence). The CDR3 nucleotides read TGTGCCAGCAGCGGACCGGGACAGGGGGCCAATGAGCAGTTCTTC. Amino acids: CASSGPGQGANEQFF.

This clonotype was detected a few times. V usage is TRBV19 and J usage is TRBJ2-3; no definite D call. V dropped 7 bases and J dropped 0 bases, with 8 bases sitting between them. There are 13 residues in the CDR3. Per germline, CDR1 LNHDA and CDR2 SQIVND (reference sequence). CDR3 sequence: CASNSLSTDTQYF. DNA of the CDR3: TGTGCCAGTAACAGCCTTAGCACAGATACGCAGTATTTT.

At least ten counts were recorded for this clonotype. The CDR3 sequence is CAWTEENEQFF. The CDR3 DNA sequence: TGTGCCTGGACCGAGGAAAATGAGCAGTTCTTC. J is TRBJ2-1 and V is TRBV30; D is ambiguous. The germline V gene has CDR1 GTSNPN and CDR2 SVGIG (reference sequence). The V and J ends lost 4 bases and 7 bases respectively, with 8 bases between them. This CDR3 region has 11 residues.

V and J are TRBV4-3 and TRBJ2-7; D possibly corresponds to TRBD2 (6 bases). The germline V and J ends were trimmed by 0 bases and 7 bases, with 25 bases remaining between them. Germline values: CDR1 LGHNA, CDR2 YSLEER. The CDR3 consists of 18 residues. The CDR3 loop reads CASSQDPTGFGGAGEQYF. CDR3 coding DNA: TGCGCCAGCAGCCAAGACCCAACCGGCTTCGGCGGAGCGGGTGAGCAGTACTTC.

In its sample, this clonotype was seen many times. The J gene is TRBJ1-1, the V gene TRBV18; D is uncertain. The CDR3 extends over 13 amino acids. Trimming pared 6 bases from V and 1 base from J, leaving 9 bases between. Looked up from germline, CDR1 is KGHSH and CDR2 is LQKENI. The DNA of the CDR3 is TGTGCCAGCTCCACGGACCCGAACACTGAAGCTTTCTTT. It specifies CASSTDPNTEAFF.

This clonotype has a count of ten or more. The chain carries TRBV27 and TRBJ1-2; possible D gene TRBD1, 6 bases. The germline V gene has CDR1 MNHEY and CDR2 SMNVEV (reference sequence). Trimming took 3 bases from V and 4 from J, leaving 15 bases between them. The CDR3 length is 15 residues. The chain's CDR3 is CASSFSAGQPYGYTF. As DNA, the CDR3 is TGTGCCAGCAGTTTTTCGGCCGGACAGCCCTATGGCTACACCTTC.

This clonotype was seen ten or more times. This chain joins TRBV6-5 and TRBJ2-7, with TRBD2 matching over 10 bases. CDR1 MNHEY and CDR2 SVGAGI come from the germline V gene. V was clipped by 0 bases and J by 3 bases; unmatched bases: 5. This CDR3 region has 16 residues. The CDR3, as DNA: TGTGCCAGCAGTTACTCAACCCTAGCGGGAGTCTACGAGCAGTACTTC. Its protein product is CASSYSTLAGVYEQYF.

This clonotype has at least ten counts. J is TRBJ2-1 and V is TRBV12-3 or TRBV12-4, with D hard to call. The CDR3 has 12 residues. V lost 8 bases and J lost 8, with 13 bases in between. The CDR3 region is CASGYGLDEQFF. CDR3 coding DNA: TGTGCCAGCGGGTATGGCCTCGATGAGCAGTTCTTC.

The V gene is TRBV6-1, the J gene TRBJ1-1; weak D call: TRBD1 (6 bases). This CDR3 comprises 15 residues. Per the germline V gene, CDR1 is MNHNS and CDR2 is SASEGT. V lost 8 bases, J lost 4 bases, and 20 bases lay in between. The CDR3 spells CASGGAGETGTEAFF. Here the CDR3 DNA reads TGTGCCAGCGGAGGGGCAGGGGAGACGGGCACTGAAGCTTTCTTT.

The V gene is TRBV12-3 or TRBV12-4, the J gene TRBJ2-6; D tentatively fits TRBD1 or TRBD2 (5 bases each). Trimming left V 7 bases short and J 4 bases short, with 11 bases between. This CDR3 region has 14 residues. CDR3 sequence (DNA): TGTGCCAGCACCGGGACGGAAGGGGCCAACGTCCTGACTTTC. It translates to CASTGTEGANVLTF.

This rearrangement joins TRBV14 to TRBJ2-1, with TRBD2 identical over 12 bases. Germline V gene data show CDR1 as SGHDN and CDR2 as FVKESK. This CDR3 comprises 15 residues. V gave up 1 base and J gave up 7 bases; unmatched junction bases: 2. In nucleotides, the CDR3 is TGTGCCAGCAGCCAAGTGCTAGCGGGAGGGAATGAGCAGTTCTTC. This sequence encodes CASSQVLAGGNEQFF.

Notes on this clonotype: A read error may be the cause here, since a much bigger clone is one base away. The chain couples TRBV12-5 to TRBJ2-1; D possibly corresponds to TRBD2 (6 bases). V shed 5 bases and J shed 6 bases, with 17 bases lying between them. Germline CDR1 is LGHNT and CDR2 is FRNRAP. The CDR3 is 15 residues long. The CDR3 DNA reads as TGTGCTAGTGGTACCAACTCGGGACTGCCCAATGAGCAGTTCTTC. Protein: CASGTNSGLPNEQFF. Full variable domain (outside the CDR3, taken from reference TRBV12-5 and TRBJ2-1): DARVTQTPRHKVTEMGQEVTMRCQPILGHNTVFWYRQTMMQGLELLAYFRNRAPLDDSGMPKDRFSAEMPDATLATLKIQPSEPRDSAVYFCASGTNSGLPNEQFFGPGTRLTVL.

This clonotype was seen at least ten times. The gene calls are TRBV20-1 and TRBJ2-3, with 8 nucleotides matching TRBD1. From germline, CDR1 is DFQATT and CDR2 SNEGSKA (reference sequence). With 3 bases clipped from V and 3 bases from J, the junction kept 5 bases outside the gene matches. The CDR3 spans 14 residues. The CDR3, as DNA: TGCAGTGCTAGTGGGACAGGAGATACAGATACGCAGTATTTT. Translated: CSASGTGDTDTQYF.

This clonotype was recorded many times. The chain carries TRBV12-3 or TRBV12-4 and TRBJ1-4; TRBD1 aligns across 7 bases. The CDR3 totals 15 residues. V lost 5 bases, J lost 7 bases, and 10 bases stayed unmatched. This chain's CDR3 is CASSPPDRRGEKLFF. In DNA, the CDR3 is TGTGCCAGCAGTCCGCCGGACAGGAGAGGTGAAAAACTGTTTTTT.